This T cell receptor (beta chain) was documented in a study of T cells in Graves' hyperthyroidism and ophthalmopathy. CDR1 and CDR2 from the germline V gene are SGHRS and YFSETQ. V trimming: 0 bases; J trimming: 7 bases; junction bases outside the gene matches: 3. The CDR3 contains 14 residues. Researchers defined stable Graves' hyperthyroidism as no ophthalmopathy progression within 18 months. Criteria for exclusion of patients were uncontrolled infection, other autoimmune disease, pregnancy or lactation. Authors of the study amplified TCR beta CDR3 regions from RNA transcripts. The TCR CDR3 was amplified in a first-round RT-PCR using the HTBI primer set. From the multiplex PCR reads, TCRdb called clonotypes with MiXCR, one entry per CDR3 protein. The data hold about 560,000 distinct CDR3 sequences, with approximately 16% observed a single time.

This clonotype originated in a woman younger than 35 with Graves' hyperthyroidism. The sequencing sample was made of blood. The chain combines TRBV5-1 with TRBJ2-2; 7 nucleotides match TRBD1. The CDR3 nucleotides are TGCGCCAGCAGCTTGGAGGGGGCTAACGGGGAGCTGTTTTTT. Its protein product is CASSLEGANGELFF.